This TCR beta chain comes out of a study of post-analysis software for immune sequencing data. This clonotype was counted many times. Its cognate antigen is unknown. Unique molecular identifiers were carried by the TCR beta cDNA libraries. TCRdb used MiXCR to reprocess the PCR reads, holding one entry per CDR3 protein. In the table there are 150,000 to 200,000 distinct CDR3 sequences, approximately 28% of which are singletons. The CDR3 consists of 17 residues. Germline CDR1 reads SGHVS; CDR2 reads FQNEAQ. V lost 0 bases to trimming and J lost 6 bases, with 19 bases between them. The study's findings and limits: F measure showed strong co-clustering of same-batch samples. Compared with controls, patients had more of roughly five TRBV segments, including TRBV5-6, TRBV5-1 and TRBV20-1.

Sequencing input: blood. The chain joins TRBV7-8 to TRBJ2-3; tentatively, D is TRBD1 or TRBD2 (6 bases each). This TCR came from a girl aged 10-17 years with multiple sclerosis. The DNA of the CDR3 is TGTGCCAGCAGCTTAGCGAGGCCCAAGCAGGGGAGGGATACGCAGTATTTT. Protein product: CASSLARPKQGRDTQYF.